The entry that follows covers one TCR beta chain sequence. This clonotype was detected a few times. This clone's antigen is unknown. Base-call qualities are not available, and no considerably larger clone is one nucleotide away. This sample was included in a study of response to subunit inactivated influenza vaccine (dated by TCRdb to about 2018). Regarding the complete study: To follow how T cells responded to a trivalent subunit inactivated influenza vaccine, the researchers relied on deep quantitative profiling of the T cell receptor repertoire.

What the work shows at the level of the full study, not this receptor alone: It was suggested by the authors that each seasonal influenza vaccination may recruit only a limited number of new T cells.

Read against the paper, the sample's time point label means: 40 to 45 days after influenza vaccine administration. Receptor amplification or capture employed RT-PCR. Data came from an Illumina HiSeq 2500. TCRdb itself trimmed the public reads at Q25 with fastp, ran MiXCR and retained productive beta chains. For every CDR3 protein sequence, its rows merge into one entry that carries the most common genes and DNA. The sample profile shows 540,000 or so distinct CDR3 sequences; 13% of them were found once. The ten largest clones add up to under 15% of the sample. From the cysteine through the phenylalanine, the CDR3 covers 13 amino acids. Only the CDR3 part of the read is kept: 39 bases, read in frame from the first base. The V end loses 2 bases and the J end loses 6 bases, and a stretch of 10 bases separates them.

This receptor was taken from a man in his fifties who received an inactivated influenza vaccine. Donor details come from another sample of the same person, matched by shared clones. The sequences come from PBMCs from blood, collected more than 35 days after vaccination. Recombination joined TRBV12-3 or TRBV12-4 with TRBJ1-1, and the D gene may be TRBD1, 6 bases matching. DNA sequence: TGTGCCAGCAGTTTACCACAGGGTTCTGAAGCTTTCTTT. This is translated as CASSLPQGSEAFF.